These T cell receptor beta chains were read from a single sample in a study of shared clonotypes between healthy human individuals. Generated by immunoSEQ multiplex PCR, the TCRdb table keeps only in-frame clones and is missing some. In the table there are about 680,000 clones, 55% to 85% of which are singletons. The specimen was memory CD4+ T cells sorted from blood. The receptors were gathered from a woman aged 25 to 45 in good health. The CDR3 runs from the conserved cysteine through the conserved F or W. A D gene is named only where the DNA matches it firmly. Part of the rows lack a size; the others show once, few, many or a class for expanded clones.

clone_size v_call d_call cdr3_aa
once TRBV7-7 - CASSLESGTGRETQYF
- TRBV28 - CASSLTGGSFNYGYTF
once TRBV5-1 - CASSLGVAREQYF
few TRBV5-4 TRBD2 CASSFQRGKAYEQYF
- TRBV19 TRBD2 CASTPFTSGSMSGELFF
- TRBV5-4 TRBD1 CASSRTDRVDTQYF
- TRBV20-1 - CSLLGGYTF
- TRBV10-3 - CAISPERGGYTF
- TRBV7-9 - CASSLEGFTEAFF
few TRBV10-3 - CAISENREQFF
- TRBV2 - CASQREEANVLTF
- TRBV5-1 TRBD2 CASSFLAGTNEQYF
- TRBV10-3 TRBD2 CATAVAGGFSYEQYF
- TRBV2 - CASRPRANTGELFF
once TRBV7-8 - CASSPGGPAFF
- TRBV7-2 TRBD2 CASSRLAGGAGELFF
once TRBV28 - CASSLGGLNEQFF
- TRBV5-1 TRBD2 CASSLDVGGPGELFF
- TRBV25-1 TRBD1 CASSDRDRGDTQYF
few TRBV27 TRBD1 CASSPYPPDRGLFQPQHF
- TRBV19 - CASSKGSSETQYF
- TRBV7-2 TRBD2 CASSGGLVTDEQFF
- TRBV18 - CASSPPSGSYEQYF
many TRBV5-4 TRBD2 CASRSLAGTDTQYF
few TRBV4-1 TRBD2 CASSQSQRESYNEQFF
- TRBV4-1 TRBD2 CASSQGPAGGPIEQYF
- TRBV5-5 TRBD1 CASSSGQGDTGELFF
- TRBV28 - CASSPWTNANTGELFF
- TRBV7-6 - CASSLDSDRQQYF
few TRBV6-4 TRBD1 CASSDARDRGTGELFF
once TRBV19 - CASSGTAAREEDEQYF
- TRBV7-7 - CASSPQMGAGANVLTF
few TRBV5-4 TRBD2 CASSLEVAGTGTGELFF
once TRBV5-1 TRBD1 CASSGTGGTETQYF
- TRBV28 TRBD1 CASQTGNNQPQHF
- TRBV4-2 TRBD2 CASSRPLAEGGETQYF
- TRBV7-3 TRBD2 CASSLMGLAEVNEQFF
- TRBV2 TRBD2 CASRVAGVYEQYF
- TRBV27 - CASSLSIDPNPSLSGANVLTF
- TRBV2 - CASSEGTDSNQPQHF
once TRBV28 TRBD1 CATSGQLGDGYTF
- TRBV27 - CASSLRGVPKAFF
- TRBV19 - CASSEVDYSYEQYF
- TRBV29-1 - CSVEGTATNGYTF
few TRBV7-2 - CASSFLNKLFF
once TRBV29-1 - CSVASWGSGPYNEQFF
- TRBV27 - CASSGQGYGYTF
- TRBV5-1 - CASSLEFGGPTEAFF
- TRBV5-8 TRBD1 CASSPGQGTGELFF
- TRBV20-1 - CSASPGNEQYF
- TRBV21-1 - CASSDREDNEQFF
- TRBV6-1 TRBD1 CASSAGQATNQPQHF
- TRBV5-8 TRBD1 CASSWDRGSYNEQFF
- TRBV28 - CASMDTVNYGYTF